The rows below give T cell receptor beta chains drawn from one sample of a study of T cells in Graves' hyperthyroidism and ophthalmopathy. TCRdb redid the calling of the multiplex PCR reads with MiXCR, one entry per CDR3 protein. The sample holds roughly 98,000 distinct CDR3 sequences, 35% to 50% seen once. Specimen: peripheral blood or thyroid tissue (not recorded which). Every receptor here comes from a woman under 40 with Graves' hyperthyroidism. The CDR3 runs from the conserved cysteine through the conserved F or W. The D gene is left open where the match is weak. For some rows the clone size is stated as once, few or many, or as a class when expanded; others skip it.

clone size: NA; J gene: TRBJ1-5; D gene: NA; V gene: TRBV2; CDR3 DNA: TGTGCCAGCAGGGACGCGGGACTCTTATATCCCCAGCATTTT; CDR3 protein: CASRDAGLLYPQHF
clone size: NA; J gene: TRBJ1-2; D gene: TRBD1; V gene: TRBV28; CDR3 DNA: TGTGCCAGCAGTTACGGACAGGGGGTAGGTGGCTACACCTTC; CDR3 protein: CASSYGQGVGGYTF
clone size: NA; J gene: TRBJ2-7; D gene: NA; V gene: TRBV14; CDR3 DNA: TGTGCCAGCTCACCACCGGGGGTGGGAAGAGGGGCCCGCAGTTCCTACGAGCAGTACTTC; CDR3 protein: CASSPPGVGRGARSSYEQYF
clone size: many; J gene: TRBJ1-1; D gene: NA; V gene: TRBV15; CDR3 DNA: TGTGCCACCCTCCTCGGGAGTGGGGGTGAAGCTTTCTTT; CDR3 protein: CATLLGSGGEAFF
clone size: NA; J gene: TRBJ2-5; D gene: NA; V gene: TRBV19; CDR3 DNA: TGCGTCAGCAGTGGGGTAGCGGCCCAAGAGACCCAGTACTTC; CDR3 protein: CVSSGVAAQETQYF
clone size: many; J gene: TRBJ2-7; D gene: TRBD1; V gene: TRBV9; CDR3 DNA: TGTGCCAGCAGCCCCGGACAGGGGGGGCCCTACGAGCAGTACTTC; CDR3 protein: CASSPGQGGPYEQYF
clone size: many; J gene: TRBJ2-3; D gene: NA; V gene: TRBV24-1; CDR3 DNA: TGTGCCACCAGTGATCGGGCAGACACGCAGTATTTT; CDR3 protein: CATSDRADTQYF
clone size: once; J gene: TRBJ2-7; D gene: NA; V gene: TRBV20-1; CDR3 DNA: TGCAGTGCTAACCCAGGGGTCTACGAGCAGTACTTC; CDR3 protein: CSANPGVYEQYF
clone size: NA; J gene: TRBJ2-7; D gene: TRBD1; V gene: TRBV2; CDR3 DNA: TGTGCCAGCATTGGACAGGGGATCGGGCACGAGCAGTACTTC; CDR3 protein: CASIGQGIGHEQYF
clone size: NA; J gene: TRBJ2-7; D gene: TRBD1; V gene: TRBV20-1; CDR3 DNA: TGCAGTGCTAGTCCCGGGACAGGGGTCTACGAGCAGTACTTC; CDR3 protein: CSASPGTGVYEQYF
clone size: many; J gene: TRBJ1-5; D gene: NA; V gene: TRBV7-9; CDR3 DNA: TGTGCCAGCAGCTTACAGGGAGAGCCCCAGCATTTT; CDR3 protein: CASSLQGEPQHF
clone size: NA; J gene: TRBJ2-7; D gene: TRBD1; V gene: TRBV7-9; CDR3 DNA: TGTGCCAGCAGCTCCGCCGGGACAGGTCTTGAGCAGTACTTC; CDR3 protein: CASSSAGTGLEQYF
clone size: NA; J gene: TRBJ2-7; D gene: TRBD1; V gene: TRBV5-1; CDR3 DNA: TGCGCCAGCAGCTTCGGGGACAGGGGTTACGAGCAGTACTTC; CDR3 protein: CASSFGDRGYEQYF
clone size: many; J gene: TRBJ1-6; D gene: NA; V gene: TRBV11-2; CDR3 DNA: TGTGCCAGCAGCCTACAGAACTATAATTCACCCCTCCACTTT; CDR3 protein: CASSLQNYNSPLHF
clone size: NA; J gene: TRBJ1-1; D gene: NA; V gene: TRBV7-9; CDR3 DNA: TGTGCCAGCAGCTTAATGGGGGGCGCGGTGACTGAAGCTTTCTTT; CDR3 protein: CASSLMGGAVTEAFF
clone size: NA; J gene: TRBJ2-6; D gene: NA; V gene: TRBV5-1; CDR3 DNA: TGCGCCAGCAGCTTGGGAGGGACTTTC; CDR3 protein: CASSLGGTF
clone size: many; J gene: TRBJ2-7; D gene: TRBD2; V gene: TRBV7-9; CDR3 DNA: TGTGCCAGCAGCTTAGAGCCAGGGTATGCGGGGGGCTACGAGCAGTACTTC; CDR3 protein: CASSLEPGYAGGYEQYF
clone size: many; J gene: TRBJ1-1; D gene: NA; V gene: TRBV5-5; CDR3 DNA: TGTGCCAGCTCCGTGTCCCCAGAGAACACTGAAGCTTTCTTT; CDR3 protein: CASSVSPENTEAFF
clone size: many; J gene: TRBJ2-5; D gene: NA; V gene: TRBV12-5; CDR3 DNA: TGTGCTAGTGGTTTGGGGACGCCAGAGACCCAGTACTTC; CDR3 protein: CASGLGTPETQYF
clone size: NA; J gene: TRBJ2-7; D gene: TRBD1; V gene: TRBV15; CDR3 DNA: TGTGCCACCAGCAGAGGACAGGGGGGCCCTAGGAAGCAGTACTTC; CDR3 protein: CATSRGQGGPRKQYF
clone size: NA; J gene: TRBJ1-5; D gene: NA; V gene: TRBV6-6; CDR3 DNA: TGTGCCAGCAGCTTGGGGATTGACAGTCACGGCAATCAGCCCCAGCGTTTT; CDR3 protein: CASSLGIDSHGNQPQRF
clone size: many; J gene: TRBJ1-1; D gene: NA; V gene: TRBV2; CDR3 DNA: TGTGCCAGCAGAGGGGACGGGATAGAAGCTTTCTTT; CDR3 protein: CASRGDGIEAFF
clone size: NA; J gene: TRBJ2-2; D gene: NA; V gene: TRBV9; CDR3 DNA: TGTGCCAGCAGCGTAGGTGGGGAGGCGGTATCCGGGGAGCTGTTTTTT; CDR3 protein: CASSVGGEAVSGELFF